One sample yielded the 29 T cell receptor beta chains listed below, sequenced in a study of blood T cells in healthy people across ages. Using a J-beta primer mix together with a sample-barcoded 5' primer, a second PCR was run for roughly 6 to 11 cycles. TCRdb re-analysed the 5' RACE reads in MiXCR, keeping a single row per CDR3 protein. Of hundreds of thousands of distinct CDR3 sequences in the sample, around 62% were seen once. The sequenced sample was blood. Receptors were obtained from a young man in good health.

The chain employs TRBV20-1 and TRBJ2-1; 8 nucleotides line up with TRBD2. CDR3 length: 16 amino acids. Germline values: CDR1 DFQATT, CDR2 SNEGSKA (reference sequence). The ends lost 7 bases at V and 6 bases at J; junction bases unmatched: 17. CDR3 bases: TGCAGTGTCCCCGGGGGGGCCGCGTATGTAAGCAATGAGCAGTTCTTC. Encoded protein: CSVPGGAAYVSNEQFF.

The sample holds a few counts of this clonotype. V usage is TRBV7-2 and J usage is TRBJ2-5; D is undetermined. The CDR3 has 14 amino acids. V was cut by 2 bases and J by 2 bases, with 9 bases left in between. In germline, CDR1 is SGHTA, CDR2 FQGNSA. The CDR3 DNA is TGTGCCAGCAGCTTAAACTTTGGGCAAGAGACCCAGTACTTC. It codes for CASSLNFGQETQYF.

The genes are TRBV6-1 and TRBJ1-2; 7 nucleotides line up with TRBD1. Germline lookup yields CDR1 MNHNS and CDR2 SASEGT. V was clipped by 6 bases and J by 7 bases; unmatched bases: 14. The CDR3 is 15 residues long. The CDR3 here is CASSEPPGTDGGYTF. In DNA, the CDR3 is TGTGCCAGCAGCGAACCCCCAGGGACAGATGGTGGCTACACCTTC.

As concerns this clonotype: One junction end disagrees with the germline gene, perhaps due to a read error. The chain links TRBV7-2 to TRBJ1-4; 9 bases line up with TRBD1. CDR1 SGHTA and CDR2 FQGNSA come from the germline V gene. The CDR3 is made up of 15 amino acids. The CDR3 nucleotides are TGTGCCAGCAGCTTTGCAGGGACAGGGAATGGAAAACTGTTTTTT. This sequence encodes CASSFAGTGNGKLFF.

The V call is TRBV7-9, the J call TRBJ1-3; D unresolved. Between the trimmed V and J ends, which lost 5 bases and 2 bases, there was a span of 10 bases. Germline CDR1 SEHNR, CDR2 FQNEAQ (reference sequence). The CDR3 contains 14 residues. This chain's CDR3 is CASSDGRTGNTIYF. CDR3 sequence (DNA): TGTGCCAGCAGCGACGGGCGGACTGGAAACACCATATATTTT.

V and J are TRBV4-3 and TRBJ1-6, with a possible D match to TRBD1 (6 bases). V was cut by 2 bases and J by 7 bases, with 12 bases left in between. The CDR3 runs 15 residues. Germline V gene sequence: CDR1 LGHNA, CDR2 YSLEER. This CDR3 reads CASSQKTGLNSPLHF. The CDR3 nucleotides are TGCGCCAGCAGCCAAAAGACAGGTCTGAATTCACCCCTCCACTTT.

The rearrangement joins TRBV11-2 to TRBJ2-5, with TRBD2 matching 13 bases. The V gene's germline CDR1 is SGHAT and CDR2 FQNNGV. The CDR3 spans 18 residues. V was clipped by 2 bases and J by 1 base; unmatched bases: 7. The CDR3 protein is CASSLRGRLAGGQETQYF. The CDR3 DNA reads TGTGCCAGCAGCTTACGGGGAAGACTAGCGGGGGGCCAAGAGACCCAGTACTTC.

This clonotype was detected only a few times. CDR3 nucleotides: TGTGCCAGCAGCTTTAGCATCGGCAATCAGCCCCAGCATTTT. It specifies CASSFSIGNQPQHF. The chain joins TRBV5-6 to TRBJ1-5; unclear D gene. There are 14 residues in the CDR3. The germline V and J ends were trimmed by 2 bases and 2 bases, with 8 bases remaining between them. Germline CDR1 SGHDT, CDR2 YYEEEE.

V and J are TRBV7-2 and TRBJ1-1; D uncertain. This CDR3 spans 13 amino acids. Between the trimmed V and J ends, which lost 6 bases and 4 bases, there was a span of 12 bases. The germline V gene has CDR1 SGHTA and CDR2 FQGNSA. DNA of the CDR3: TGTGCCAGCAGGCGGGGAGGAGGCACTGAAGCTTTCTTT. Translating gives CASRRGGGTEAFF.

The chain joins TRBV4-2 to TRBJ1-5; D gene uncertain. The CDR3 loop spans 14 amino acids. Per the germline V gene, CDR1 is LGHNA and CDR2 is YNFKEQ. Trimming left V 1 base short and J 7 bases short, with 11 bases between. CDR3 protein: CASSQGKGIQPQHF. CDR3 nucleotide sequence: TGTGCCAGCAGCCAAGGTAAAGGAATCCAGCCCCAGCATTTT.

About this clonotype itself: One end of the junction is discordant with germline, which a read error may explain. The chain employs TRBV10-3 and TRBJ1-6; TRBD1 matches at 10 bases. The CDR3 extends over 14 amino acids. Germline CDR1 is ENHRY and CDR2 is SYGVKD. The CDR3 is CATSEVDRGAPLHF. The DNA of the CDR3 is TGTGCCACCAGTGAGGTGGACAGGGGGGCACCCCTCCACTTT.

The rearrangement joins TRBV7-9 to TRBJ1-1, with D uncertain. Trimming left V 2 bases short and J 2 bases short, with 9 bases between. The CDR3 spans 14 residues. Germline V gene lookup returns CDR1 SEHNR and CDR2 FQNEAQ (reference sequence). DNA for the CDR3: TGTGCCAGCAGCTTAACCCCCAGCAACACTGAAGCTTTCTTT. It yields the protein CASSLTPSNTEAFF. The complete variable domain, with remaining parts taken from reference TRBV7-9 and TRBJ1-1, reads DTGVSQNPRHKITKRGQNVTFRCDPISEHNRLYWYRQTLGQGPEFLTYFQNEAQLEKSRLLSDRFSAERPKGSFSTLEIQRTEQGDSAMYLCASSLTPSNTEAFFGQGTRLTVV.

This clonotype showed up just a few times. CDR3 nucleotides: TGTGCCAGCAGCGTAAATAGGCTTGATACGCAGTATTTT. It codes for CASSVNRLDTQYF. The chain couples TRBV7-2 to TRBJ2-3; D is unresolved. Per the germline V gene, CDR1 is SGHTA and CDR2 is FQGNSA. The length of the CDR3 is 13 residues. V was shortened by 5 bases and J by 6 bases, with 12 bases between the two germline ends.

The rearrangement links TRBV7-2 to TRBJ2-1, with TRBD1 matching over 11 bases. Germline CDR1 and CDR2: SGHTA and FQGNSA. This CDR3 contains 17 residues. V gave up 3 bases and J gave up 7 bases; unmatched junction bases: 11. DNA for the CDR3: TGTGCCAGCAGCTTTCCCGGCGGGGACAGGGGGTGGAATGAGCAGTTCTTC. Translated, it gives CASSFPGGDRGWNEQFF. The variable domain in full, with the rest retrieved from reference TRBV7-2 and TRBJ2-1, is GAGVSQSPSNKVTEKGKDVELRCDPISGHTALYWYRQSLGQGLEFLIYFQGNSAPDKSGLPSDRFSAERTGGSVSTLTIQRTQQEDSAVYLCASSFPGGDRGWNEQFFGPGTRLTVL.

As to this clonotype: A much larger clone lies one base from this, so it may be a read error. V usage is TRBV6-2 or TRBV6-3 and J usage is TRBJ2-4; D uncertain. The germline gives CDR1 MNHEY, CDR2 SVGEGT. CDR3 size: 14 residues. The CDR3 DNA reads as TGTGCCAGCAGTCAAGGATCGGCCAAAGACATTCAGTACTTC. Amino acid sequence: CASSQGSAKDIQYF.

This chain joins TRBV6-1 and TRBJ2-1; D is ambiguous. From germline, CDR1 is MNHNS and CDR2 SASEGT. V lost 6 bases and J lost 5, with 8 bases in between. CDR3 size: 12 residues. The DNA for the CDR3 is TGTGCCAGCAGCGACATCCACAATGAGCAGTTCTTC. Its protein product is CASSDIHNEQFF.

This chain links TRBV6-5 with TRBJ2-7, with 8 positions matching TRBD2. This CDR3 spans 15 amino acids. Germline loops: CDR1 MNHEY, CDR2 SVGAGI. V was clipped by 0 bases and J by 2 bases; unmatched bases: 3. CDR3 region: CASSYSRAGAYEQYF. The CDR3 coding sequence is TGTGCCAGCAGTTACTCGAGAGCGGGAGCCTACGAGCAGTACTTC.

In this sample, this clonotype turned up once. The V and J genes are TRBV9 and TRBJ2-3, with D unresolved. The germline V gene encodes CDR1 SGDLS and CDR2 YYNGEE. V gave up 0 bases and J gave up 8 bases, with 22 bases separating them. The CDR3 contains 17 residues. The DNA of the CDR3 is TGTGCCAGCAGCGTAGTGGGATTACCCCGAGGTGACCTTACGCAGTATTTT. It specifies CASSVVGLPRGDLTQYF.

The V call is TRBV29-1, the J call TRBJ1-2, with 7 nucleotides matching TRBD1. Germline lookup yields CDR1 SQVTM and CDR2 ANQGSEA. The CDR3 is 12 residues long. The V segment lost 4 bases and the J segment 4 bases; nucleotides outside the gene matches: 3. CDR3 residues: CSVAGQVYGYTF. CDR3 nucleotides: TGCAGCGTTGCTGGACAGGTCTATGGCTACACCTTC.

The genes are TRBV5-6 and TRBJ2-7; D not resolved. Deletions cut 0 bases from V and 6 bases from J, with 13 bases between. CDR1 is SGHDT and CDR2 is YYEEEE in the germline V gene. There are 14 residues in the CDR3. CDR3 region: CASSLGPVGSEQYF. For the CDR3, the DNA is TGTGCCAGCAGCTTGGGCCCGGTAGGCAGCGAGCAGTACTTC. The full variable domain, rest sourced from reference TRBV5-6 and TRBJ2-7, is DAGVTQSPTHLIKTRGQQVTLRCSPKSGHDTVSWYQQALGQGPQFIFQYYEEEERQRGNFPDRFSGHQFPNYSSELNVNALLLGDSALYLCASSLGPVGSEQYFGPGTRLTVT.

This clonotype has only a few counts. The chain combines TRBV7-2 with TRBJ2-5; D is perhaps TRBD2 (5 bases). CDR3 length: 14 residues. Germline CDR1 and CDR2: SGHTA and FQGNSA. The V end lost 4 bases, the J end lost 4 bases, and 13 bases lay between the germline ends. The CDR3 coding sequence is TGTGCCAGCAGCTGGACCGGGGAGAGAGAGACCCAGTACTTC. It is translated as CASSWTGERETQYF.

There are a few counts of this clonotype. This chain connects TRBV6-6 to TRBJ1-1; 11 bases agree with TRBD1. Trimming removed 9 bases from V and 1 base from J; junction bases left unmatched: 13. CDR1 and CDR2 from the germline V gene are MNHNY and SVGAGI (reference sequence). This CDR3 has 17 residues. The CDR3 sequence: CASMGQGGVGRNTEAFF. In DNA form, the CDR3 reads TGTGCCAGTATGGGACAGGGGGGGGTTGGACGGAACACTGAAGCTTTCTTT.

The rearrangement links TRBV10-3 to TRBJ2-1; 15 bases match TRBD2. The CDR3 is 16 amino acids. J lost 10 bases, V lost 8 bases, and 12 bases had no gene match. Germline loops: CDR1 ENHRY, CDR2 SYGVKD. CDR3 loop: CAIGSRTSGGGSEQFF. In nucleotides, the CDR3 is TGTGCCATCGGCTCGAGGACTAGCGGGGGGGGATCGGAGCAGTTCTTC.

This clonotype appeared a few times. The gene calls are TRBV7-2 and TRBJ2-7; D may be TRBD2 (5 bases). The length of the CDR3 is 14 residues. Looked up from germline, CDR1 is SGHTA and CDR2 is FQGNSA. Trimming shortened V by 1 base and J by 3 bases, and 10 bases separated the two germline ends. The CDR3 is CASSLGGPLYEQYF. The DNA for the CDR3 is TGTGCCAGCAGCTTAGGAGGGCCCCTCTACGAGCAGTACTTC.

The chain has TRBV20-1 and TRBJ2-1; possible D gene TRBD2, 5 bases. The V end was cut by 7 bases, the J end by 4 bases, with 11 bases between. Looked up from germline, CDR1 is DFQATT and CDR2 is SNEGSKA (reference sequence). CDR3 length equals 12 residues. In DNA form, the CDR3 reads TGCAGTGTGGCGGGCCATTACAATGAGCAGTTCTTC. It is translated as CSVAGHYNEQFF.

V is TRBV12-3 or TRBV12-4 and J is TRBJ2-1; 10 positions agree with TRBD2. CDR3 length equals 15 residues. V was clipped by 1 base and J by 9 bases; unmatched bases: 6. The CDR3 nucleotides read TGTGCCAGCAGTTTAGTTAGCGGGGGGTCCGCTGAGCAGTTCTTC. As protein: CASSLVSGGSAEQFF.

The chain couples TRBV10-3 to TRBJ1-2; no clear D. The CDR3 contains 12 residues. The V and J ends lost 7 bases and 0 bases respectively, with 6 bases between them. Germline loops: CDR1 ENHRY, CDR2 SYGVKD. CDR3 nucleotide sequence: TGTGCCATCATGAGGGCTAACTATGGCTACACCTTC. This encodes CAIMRANYGYTF.

This clonotype was seen more than once but under ten times. The rearrangement links TRBV15 to TRBJ2-1; TRBD1 or TRBD2 may be the D gene (7 bases each). The CDR3 is 17 amino acids. The germline V and J ends were trimmed by 1 base and 7 bases, with 20 bases remaining between them. CDR1 LNHNV and CDR2 YYDKDF come from the germline V gene (reference sequence). This CDR3 is CATSRGEGAPGWNEQFF. In DNA form, the CDR3 reads TGTGCCACCAGCAGAGGGGAGGGGGCGCCGGGATGGAATGAGCAGTTCTTC.

The rearrangement joins TRBV3-1 to TRBJ2-6; 10 bases fit TRBD2. The germline V gene has CDR1 LGHDT and CDR2 YNNKEL (reference sequence). V shed 5 bases and J 2 bases; nucleotides not matched to a gene: 9. This CDR3 comprises 18 residues. CDR3 sequence: CASSYLAGGSTGANVLTF. As DNA, the CDR3 is TGTGCCAGCAGCTATTTAGCGGGGGGATCCACTGGGGCCAACGTCCTGACTTTC.